Here is one T cell receptor beta chain with its context. The target antigen is unknown. This sample's TCRbeta library carried unique molecular identifier barcodes. TCRdb processed the PCR reads anew with MiXCR; each CDR3 protein has one entry. The repertoire consists of approximately 520,000 distinct CDR3 sequences, with 11% occurring once and the leading ten covering 12% to 15%. These data come from a study of T-cell reconstitution after alpha-beta-depleted transplantation in children. General observations from the study: Most T-cell counts and diversity one year after the transplant came from T cells that were newly produced.

J gave up 3 bases and V 7 bases, and 2 bases lay outside the gene matches. Germline V gives CDR1 MNHEY, CDR2 SVGAGI. This CDR3 contains 12 residues. This rearrangement joins TRBV6-5 to TRBJ1-1; 7 nucleotides align to TRBD1. The sequence came from a female patient younger than 10 who had a stem cell transplant for aplastic anemia, so the T cells may come from the graft donor. This material consisted of PBMCs, mostly from graft donor cells, taken 180 days after TCRalphabeta/CD19-depleted stem cell transplant. CDR3 region: CASTRGDTEAFF. CDR3 nucleotides: TGTGCCAGCACCAGGGGGGACACTGAAGCTTTCTTT.